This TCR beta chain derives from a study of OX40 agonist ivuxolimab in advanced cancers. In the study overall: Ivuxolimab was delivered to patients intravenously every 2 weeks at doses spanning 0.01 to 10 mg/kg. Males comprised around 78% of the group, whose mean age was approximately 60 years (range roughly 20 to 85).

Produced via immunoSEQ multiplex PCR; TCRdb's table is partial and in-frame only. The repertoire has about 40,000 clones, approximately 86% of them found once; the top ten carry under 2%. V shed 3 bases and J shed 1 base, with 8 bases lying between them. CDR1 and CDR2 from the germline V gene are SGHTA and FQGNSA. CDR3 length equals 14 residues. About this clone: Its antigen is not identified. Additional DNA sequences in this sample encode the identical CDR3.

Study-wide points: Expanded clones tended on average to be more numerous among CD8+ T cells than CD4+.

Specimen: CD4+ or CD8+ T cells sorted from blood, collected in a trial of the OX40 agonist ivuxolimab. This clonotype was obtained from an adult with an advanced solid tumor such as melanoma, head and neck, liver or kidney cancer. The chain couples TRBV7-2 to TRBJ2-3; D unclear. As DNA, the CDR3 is TGTGCCAGCAGCTTTCGTAGGGGCACAGATACGCAGTATTTT. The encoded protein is CASSFRRGTDTQYF.